This note documents a single T cell receptor (beta chain) sequence. Its antigen is unidentified. This sample was included in a study of cytomegalovirus exposure and HLA in healthy donors. Study-level results: It was shown in a later analysis that HLA-associated TCR beta chains were more clonally expanded than other, equally common chains.

The PCR was carried out with 60 Vbeta primers and 13 Jbeta primers. Here immunoSEQ multiplex PCR was the method, and the copy in TCRdb shows in-frame clones only, minus some. The table has roughly 190,000 clones, 80% to 85% seen once. Per germline, CDR1 SNHLY and CDR2 FYNNEI. The CDR3 length is 14 residues. The sample comprised PBMCs. The sequence was collected from a woman aged 18-29 years in good health and CMV-seronegative. J is TRBJ1-3 and V is TRBV2; D possibly corresponds to TRBD1 (5 bases). For the CDR3, the DNA is TGTGCAACCGGGGGTCCTTCGACGGGAAACACCATATATTTT. Its protein is CATGGPSTGNTIYF.